This T cell receptor (beta chain) was found in a study of OX40 agonist ivuxolimab in advanced cancers. As for the study in general: Every 2 weeks, patients received ivuxolimab intravenously, dosed at 0.01 to 10 mg/kg. Therapy given before enrollment (anti-PD-1, anti-PD-L1 or anti-CTLA-4) was allowed, and around 44% had some.

The germline gives CDR1 MNHEY, CDR2 SMNVEV (reference sequence). With V trimmed by 8 bases and J by 7 bases, 3 bases remained unmatched. The CDR3 spans 12 residues. General study points: Mean expanded clone counts were higher in CD8+ than CD4+ T cells. The study found among the lowest clonal expansion in partial responders at 0.1-3.0 mg/kg.

This clone was found a few times. Antigen: not known. Clones were read by immunoSEQ multiplex PCR, and TCRdb kept only the in-frame ones, dropping some. Altogether tens of thousands of clones are present, 79% being singletons, with the ten largest covering roughly 14%. The receptor was isolated from an adult with an advanced solid tumor such as melanoma, head and neck, liver or kidney cancer. V and J are TRBV27 and TRBJ1-5; 9 positions agree with TRBD1. The sequencing here drew on CD4+ or CD8+ T cells sorted from blood, taken in a trial of the OX40 agonist ivuxolimab. CDR3 DNA: TGTGCCAGCGGGACAGGGAACCAGCCCCAGCATTTT. Translation: CASGTGNQPQHF.